Listed below are T cell receptor beta chains from one sample, sequenced in a study of T cell responses to AZD1222 COVID-19 vaccine. TCRdb's copy holds only in-frame clones and misses some; the assay was immunoSEQ multiplex PCR. Here the sample spans roughly 150,000 clones, 70% to 90% being singletons. The sequencing here drew on peripheral blood, taken after recovery from COVID-19. The receptors here all came from an adult who had recovered from COVID-19. The CDR3 runs from the conserved cysteine through the conserved F or W. A D gene is named only where the DNA matches it firmly. The size field is filled for only some rows; it gives once, few, many or a size class.

>-|TRBV19|TRBJ1-4|TRBD1
TGTGCCACCATGGACAGGGAAAAACTGTTTTTT
CATMDREKLFF
>-|TRBV5-1|TRBJ1-1|TRBD1
TGCGCCAGCAGCTTACAGGGGGGGAACACTGAAGCTTTCTTT
CASSLQGGNTEAFF
>-|TRBV3-1/TRBV3-2|TRBJ2-2|-
TGTGCCAGCAGCCGTTTCGCCGGGGAGCTGTTTTTT
CASSRFAGELFF
>-|TRBV28|TRBJ2-1|-
TGTGCCAGCGCCCCGGCCGGGACGGTCTACAATGAGCAGTTCTTC
CASAPAGTVYNEQFF
>-|TRBV3-1/TRBV3-2|TRBJ2-7|-
TGTGCCAGCAGCCAAGATGAGAACGAGCAGTACTTC
CASSQDENEQYF
>-|TRBV5-4|TRBJ2-7|TRBD2
TGTGCCAGCAGCTCGAGGACTAGCTACGAGCAGTACTTC
CASSSRTSYEQYF
>-|TRBV9|TRBJ2-5|-
TGTGCCAGCAGCGTAGGGGGGACTGGTGTTGAGACCCAGTACTTC
CASSVGGTGVETQYF
>-|TRBV11-2|TRBJ2-1|-
TGTGCCAGCAGCTTGGGGGGCGGGACAACGGTATCCTACAATGAGCAGTTCTTC
CASSLGGGTTVSYNEQFF
>-|TRBV9|TRBJ2-5|TRBD1
TGTGCCAGCAGCCTTGGCCCCCGGACAGGGGGGAGAGAGACCCAGTACTTC
CASSLGPRTGGRETQYF
>-|TRBV7-8|TRBJ2-7|TRBD2
TGTGCCAGCAGCTTACAAGCGGGAGGTTTGTCCTACGAGCAGTACTTC
CASSLQAGGLSYEQYF
>-|TRBV2|TRBJ2-2|TRBD2
TGTGCCAGCAAGTCTAGCGGGACTGACACCGGGGAGCTGTTTTTT
CASKSSGTDTGELFF
>-|TRBV18|TRBJ2-1|-
TGTGCCAGCTCACCACAGCCCGAGTTGGGCTACAATGAGCAGTTCTTC
CASSPQPELGYNEQFF
>-|TRBV10-3|TRBJ2-7|TRBD2
TGTGCCATCAGGCCAGGACTAGCGGGAGGGTACGAGCAGTACTTC
CAIRPGLAGGYEQYF
>-|TRBV10-3|TRBJ2-7|-
TGTGCCATCAGTGAGACGCCTCAGAGCTCCTACGAGCAGTACTTC
CAISETPQSSYEQYF
>-|TRBV19|TRBJ1-1|TRBD1
TGTGCCAGTAGTTCGACCGGGACAGGGACGGAGGCTTTCTTT
CASSSTGTGTEAFF
>-|TRBV3-1/TRBV3-2|TRBJ2-3|TRBD2
TGTGCCAGCAGCCAAGTAGTGGGAGGGGATACGCAGTATTTT
CASSQVVGGDTQYF
>-|TRBV11-2|TRBJ1-4|TRBD1
TGTGCCAGCAGCTTAGCAGGGACAGGGAATGAAAAACTGTTTTTT
CASSLAGTGNEKLFF
>few|TRBV5-1|TRBJ1-1|-
TGCGCCAGCAGCTCCCTGGGGGGAACGAAGAACACTGAAGCTTTCTTT
CASSSLGGTKNTEAFF
>-|TRBV6-5|TRBJ2-2|-
TGTGCCAGCAGTTACTCGAGGGGCCCCGGGGAGCTGTTTTTT
CASSYSRGPGELFF
>once|TRBV7-2|TRBJ1-1|-
TGTGCCAGCAGCTTATCCCTACAAGGAAGTATGAACACTGAAGCTTTCTTT
CASSLSLQGSMNTEAFF
>-|TRBV12-3/TRBV12-4|TRBJ2-3|-
TGTGCCAGCAGCCCCATTAGCACAGATACGCAGTATTTT
CASSPISTDTQYF
>-|TRBV6-2/TRBV6-3|TRBJ2-7|TRBD2
TGTGCCAGCAGTCCCGAGACTAGCGGGTGGCTATCCTACGAGCAGTACTTC
CASSPETSGWLSYEQYF
>-|TRBV5-6|TRBJ2-1|TRBD2
TGTGCCAGCAGCTTGGACGGATTTCCGGGACTAGTTTACAATGAGCAGTTCTTC
CASSLDGFPGLVYNEQFF
>-|TRBV6-5|TRBJ1-2|-
TGTGCCAGCAGTTACTCTGGATCTAACTATGGCTACACCTTC
CASSYSGSNYGYTF
>-|TRBV15|TRBJ2-2|-
TGTGCCACCAGAGGGGTAGCGGCGAACACCGGGGAGCTGTTTTTT
CATRGVAANTGELFF
>-|TRBV3-1/TRBV3-2|TRBJ2-5|TRBD1
TGTGCCAGCAGCCCAGGGACAGCCGACCAAGAGACCCAGTACTTC
CASSPGTADQETQYF
>-|TRBV6-5|TRBJ2-5|TRBD1
TGTGCCAGCAGTTACCGACCCCAGGGGGCTAAAGAGACCCAGTACTTC
CASSYRPQGAKETQYF
>-|TRBV2|TRBJ2-5|-
TGTGCCAGCATACGCCGAGGGATCGGGACCCAGTACTTC
CASIRRGIGTQYF
>-|TRBV15|TRBJ1-1|-
TGTGCCACCAGCAGAGATAGGACACCCAACACTGAAGCTTTCTTT
CATSRDRTPNTEAFF
>-|TRBV29-1|TRBJ1-2|-
TGCAGCGTGGAGGTAAACTATGGCTACACCTTC
CSVEVNYGYTF
>once|TRBV9|TRBJ2-7|-
TGTGCCAGCAGCGTAGGGCCTTTTTACGAGCAGTACTTC
CASSVGPFYEQYF
>-|TRBV19|TRBJ1-2|-
TGTGCCAGTAGCCGTAACGACAGAGCTCCCGGCTACACCTTC
CASSRNDRAPGYTF
>-|TRBV5-1|TRBJ1-2|-
TGCGCCAGCAGCTTGGAGGGCAGGGCCTCCGATGGCTACACCTTC
CASSLEGRASDGYTF
>-|TRBV12-3/TRBV12-4|TRBJ2-7|-
TGTGCCAGCAGTCTAGACGAAGCCTACGAGCAGTACTTC
CASSLDEAYEQYF
>-|TRBV27|TRBJ2-2|-
TGTGCCAGCAGCCGAGCCCATCCCGACACCGGGGAGCTGTTTTTT
CASSRAHPDTGELFF
>-|TRBV5-1|TRBJ2-2|TRBD1
TGCGCCAGCAGCCGCTTGGGGACAGGGGACACCGGGGAGCTGTTTTTT
CASSRLGTGDTGELFF
>-|TRBV5-1|TRBJ1-2|-
TGCGCCAGCAGCCCTTCCGTTGAAGGCACCTATGGCTACACCTTC
CASSPSVEGTYGYTF
>-|TRBV27|TRBJ2-1|TRBD1
TGTGCCAGCAGTATTCGGACAGGGCGGAATGAGCAGTTCTTC
CASSIRTGRNEQFF
>once|TRBV6-5|TRBJ1-5|-
TGTGCCTCCCTGTGGGGGGCAGGTCTTAATCAGCCCCAGCATTTT
CASLWGAGLNQPQHF
>-|TRBV19|TRBJ1-2|-
TGTGCCAGTAGTATCGGCGCGACATATGGCTACACCTTC
CASSIGATYGYTF
>-|TRBV27|TRBJ1-4|-
TGTGCCAGCAGTTTATTAGGTGCAACTAATGAAAAACTGTTTTTT
CASSLLGATNEKLFF